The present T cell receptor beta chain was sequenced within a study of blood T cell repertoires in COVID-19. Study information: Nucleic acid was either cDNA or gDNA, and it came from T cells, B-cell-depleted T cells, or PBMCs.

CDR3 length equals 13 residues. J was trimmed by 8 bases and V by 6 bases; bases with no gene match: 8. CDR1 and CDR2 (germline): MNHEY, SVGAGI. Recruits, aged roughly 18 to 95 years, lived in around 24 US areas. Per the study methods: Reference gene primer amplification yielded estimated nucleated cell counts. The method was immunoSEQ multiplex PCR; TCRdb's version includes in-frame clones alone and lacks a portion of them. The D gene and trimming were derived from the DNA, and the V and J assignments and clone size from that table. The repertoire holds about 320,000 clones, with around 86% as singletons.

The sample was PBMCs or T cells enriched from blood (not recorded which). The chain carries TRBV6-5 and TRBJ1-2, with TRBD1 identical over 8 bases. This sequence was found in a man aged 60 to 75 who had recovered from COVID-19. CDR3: CASRMDRVGGYTF. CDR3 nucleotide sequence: TGTGCCAGCAGGATGGACAGGGTAGGAGGCTACACCTTC.